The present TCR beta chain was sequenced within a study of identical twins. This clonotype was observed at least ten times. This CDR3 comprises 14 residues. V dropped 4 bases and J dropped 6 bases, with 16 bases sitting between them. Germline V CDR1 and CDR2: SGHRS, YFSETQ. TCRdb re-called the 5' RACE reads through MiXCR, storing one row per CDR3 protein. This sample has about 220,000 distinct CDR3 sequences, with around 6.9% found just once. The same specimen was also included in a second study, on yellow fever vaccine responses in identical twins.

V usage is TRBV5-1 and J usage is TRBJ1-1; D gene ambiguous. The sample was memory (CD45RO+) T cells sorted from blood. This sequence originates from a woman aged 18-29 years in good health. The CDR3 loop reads CASSHGTINPEAFF. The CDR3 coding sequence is TGCGCCAGCAGCCATGGAACGATCAATCCTGAAGCTTTCTTT.